Shown below are 18 T cell receptor beta chains from a single sample sequenced in a study of cytomegalovirus exposure and HLA in healthy donors. The PCR employed 60 Vbeta primers together with 13 Jbeta primers. Clones were read by immunoSEQ multiplex PCR, and TCRdb kept only the in-frame ones, dropping some. The sample has 200,000 or so clones; the top ten hold roughly 0.74%. Sequenced material: PBMCs. The receptors stem from a boy aged 5-17 years in good health and CMV-seronegative.

V gene TRBV2 combines with J gene TRBJ1-5; 9 bases agree with TRBD1. There are 19 residues in the CDR3. Germline V gene lookup returns CDR1 SNHLY and CDR2 FYNNEI. The V gene end was trimmed by 5 bases and the J gene end by 0 bases; junction bases not matched to a gene: 14. CDR3 sequence: CASSIESGQGLLSNQPQHF. CDR3 DNA sequence: TGTGCCAGCAGTATCGAATCCGGACAGGGGCTACTTAGCAATCAGCCCCAGCATTTT. Looking up the rest from reference TRBV2 and TRBJ1-5 gives the full variable domain: EPEVTQTPSHQVTQMGQEVILRCVPISNHLYFYWYRQILGQKVEFLVSFYNNEISEKSEIFDDQFSVERPDGSNFTLKIRSTKLEDSAMYFCASSIESGQGLLSNQPQHFGDGTRLSIL.

The chain combines TRBV5-1 with TRBJ1-6; TRBD1 matches at 7 bases. CDR1 SGHRS and CDR2 YFSETQ come from the germline V gene. Trimming removed 4 bases from V and 3 bases from J; junction bases left unmatched: 4. CDR3 length: 15 residues. Written as DNA, the CDR3 is TGCGCCAGCAGCATAACAGGGGACTATAATTCACCCCTCCACTTT. Translated, it gives CASSITGDYNSPLHF.

This sequence joins TRBV19 and TRBJ2-3; 8 bases map to TRBD2. The CDR3 is made up of 15 amino acids. Germline V CDR1 and CDR2: LNHDA, SQIVND (reference sequence). J was trimmed by 4 bases and V by 5 bases; bases with no gene match: 8. The CDR3 nucleotides read TGTGCCAGTAGTCGGGAGGGAGGGAAGGCAGATACGCAGTATTTT. Its protein product is CASSREGGKADTQYF.

The chain has TRBV7-8 and TRBJ2-7; 10 bases are a match to TRBD1. After removal of 5 bases from V and 2 bases from J, the junction contained 6 bases not matched to a gene. Germline assignment: CDR1 SGHVS and CDR2 FQNEAQ. The CDR3 runs to 15 residues. The CDR3 spells CASSLGTGEAYEQYF. The DNA of the CDR3 is TGTGCCAGCAGCCTAGGGACAGGGGAAGCCTACGAGCAGTACTTC.

The CDR3 is CASGSGIHANTEAFF. In DNA form, the CDR3 reads TGCGCCAGCGGCTCAGGGATCCACGCGAACACTGAAGCTTTCTTT. The genes are TRBV5-1 and TRBJ1-1, with a weak D call TRBD1 (5 bases). The CDR3 contains 15 residues. Germline-derived CDR1 and CDR2 are SGHRS and YFSETQ. V lost 7 bases, J lost 1 base, and 17 bases lay in between.

V gene TRBV9 combines with J gene TRBJ2-1, with 7 bases lining up with TRBD2. This CDR3 has 14 amino acids. The germline CDR1 and CDR2 sequences are SGDLS and YYNGEE. V was pared by 2 bases and J by 10 bases, with 9 bases of the junction left unmatched. CDR3 sequence: CASSVSPGGEEQFF. CDR3 DNA sequence: TGTGCCAGCAGCGTCTCGCCGGGGGGAGAGGAGCAGTTCTTC.

The genes are TRBV29-1 and TRBJ1-2; D is unclear. The CDR3 has 15 residues. Trimming cost V 0 bases and J 0 bases, with 11 bases left between them. Per the germline V gene, CDR1 is SQVTM and CDR2 is ANQGSEA. The CDR3 sequence is CSVEDPGRANYGYTF. The CDR3 coding sequence is TGCAGCGTTGAAGATCCCGGTAGAGCTAACTATGGCTACACCTTC.

The chain employs TRBV29-1 and TRBJ2-7, with 11 bases lining up with TRBD1. CDR1 and CDR2 (germline): SQVTM, ANQGSEA. The CDR3 has 12 amino acids. V dropped 7 bases and J dropped 5; count of bases not matched to a gene: 4. CDR3 bases: TGCAGCGCCCGGACAGGGGGCGACGAGCAGTACTTC. It is translated as CSARTGGDEQYF.

V gene TRBV6-5 combines with J gene TRBJ2-7; 7 nucleotides align to TRBD1. V lost 6 bases to trimming and J lost 4 bases; unmatched junction nucleotides: 12. Germline values: CDR1 MNHEY, CDR2 SVGAGI. The CDR3 runs to 15 residues. DNA for the CDR3: TGTGCCAGCAGAACGACAGGGAGTCTAGGGTACGAGCAGTACTTC. It translates to CASRTTGSLGYEQYF.

The chain uses TRBV11-2 and TRBJ2-1; D gene ambiguous. V shed 1 base and J shed 0 bases, with 19 bases lying between them. CDR1 SGHAT and CDR2 FQNNGV come from the germline V gene. The length of the CDR3 is 19 residues. The CDR3 DNA sequence: TGTGCCAGCAGCTTAGTCCCCCCAGTAGGAGCCAGCTCCTACAATGAGCAGTTCTTC. Protein sequence: CASSLVPPVGASSYNEQFF.

The chain carries TRBV19 and TRBJ1-2; 8 positions agree with TRBD1. V dropped 6 bases and J dropped 3; count of bases not matched to a gene: 6. The germline CDR1 and CDR2 sequences are LNHDA and SQIVND (reference sequence). The CDR3 is 14 residues long. The chain's CDR3 is CASSRQGMDYGYTF. The CDR3 nucleotides are TGTGCCAGTAGCCGACAGGGGATGGACTATGGCTACACCTTC.

This chain joins TRBV28 and TRBJ1-2; 9 bases agree with TRBD1. Trimming cost V 3 bases and J 4 bases; bases outside gene matches: 3. Per germline, CDR1 MDHEN and CDR2 SYDVKM. This CDR3 has 14 amino acids. CDR3 coding DNA: TGTGCCAGCAGTTTGGCGACAGGGGGCTATGGCTACACCTTC. Translation: CASSLATGGYGYTF.

The chain recombines TRBV19 with TRBJ2-7, with D possibly matching TRBD1 (6 bases). Germline V gene data show CDR1 as LNHDA and CDR2 as SQIVND (reference sequence). This CDR3 comprises 13 residues. The CDR3: CATSTGIGNEQYF. The DNA of the CDR3 is TGTGCTACCAGCACAGGGATCGGGAACGAGCAGTACTTC. Filled out from reference TRBV19 and TRBJ2-7, the complete variable domain reads DGGITQSPKYLFRKEGQNVTLSCEQNLNHDAMYWYRQDPGQGLRLIYYSQIVNDFQKGDIAEGYSVSREKKESFPLTVTSAQKNPTAFYLCATSTGIGNEQYFGPGTRLTVT.

V usage is TRBV29-1 and J usage is TRBJ1-4, with D possibly matching TRBD1 (6 bases). CDR1 SQVTM and CDR2 ANQGSEA come from the germline V gene. The CDR3 is made up of 12 amino acids. V was cut by 5 bases and J by 8 bases, with 12 bases left in between. The CDR3 bases are TGCAGCGTTTCCAGGGGCGGCGAAAAACTGTTTTTT. Translating gives CSVSRGGEKLFF.

The chain recombines TRBV11-2 with TRBJ1-2; 9 bases line up with TRBD1. In germline, CDR1 is SGHAT, CDR2 FQNNGV. J lost 8 bases, V lost 5 bases, and 15 bases had no gene match. This CDR3 region has 16 residues. The CDR3: CASSRPGQGRERGYTF. As DNA, the CDR3 is TGTGCCAGCAGCCGCCCGGGACAGGGCCGGGAGAGGGGCTACACCTTC.

V and J are TRBV30 and TRBJ2-5; D unclear. Per germline, CDR1 GTSNPN and CDR2 SVGIG (reference sequence). The V and J ends lost 0 bases and 2 bases respectively, with 7 bases between them. The CDR3 runs 13 residues. This chain's CDR3 is CAWSVRLQETQYF. CDR3 bases: TGTGCCTGGAGTGTGAGATTACAAGAGACCCAGTACTTC. The whole variable domain, filled in from reference TRBV30 and TRBJ2-5, reads SQTIHQWPATLVQPVGSPLSLECTVEGTSNPNLYWYRQAAGRGLQLLFYSVGIGQISSEVPQNLSASRPQDRQFILSSKKLLLSDSGFYLCAWSVRLQETQYFGPGTRLLVL.

The chain is built from TRBV15 and TRBJ2-2; D may be TRBD2 (5 bases). The germline CDR1 and CDR2 sequences are LNHNV and YYDKDF (reference sequence). The V end lost 3 bases, the J end lost 13 bases, and 15 bases lay between the germline ends. The CDR3 is made up of 13 amino acids. As DNA, the CDR3 is TGTGCCACCAGCAGGACCGGGAATTGGGGGCTGTTTTTT. As protein: CATSRTGNWGLFF.

The chain recombines TRBV18 with TRBJ1-1; D unresolved. The germline V and J ends were trimmed by 3 bases and 1 base, with 9 bases remaining between them. The germline V gene encodes CDR1 KGHSH and CDR2 LQKENI. This CDR3 region has 14 residues. CDR3 DNA sequence: TGTGCCAGCTCACCGCCGCAGGAGAACACTGAAGCTTTCTTT. Protein sequence: CASSPPQENTEAFF.